These 5 T cell receptor beta chains were all obtained from the same sample, sequenced in a study of chemoradiotherapy in HPV16-positive cancers. Measured with immunoSEQ multiplex PCR; TCRdb has only the in-frame clones, and not every one. The repertoire holds 9,500 to 13,000 clones, with about 89% as singletons. The input for sequencing was blood, taken from a patient who underwent chemoradiotherapy. The receptors derive from a human donor with HPV-associated anogenital cancer.

This clone was picked up one time. The chain links TRBV6-5 to TRBJ2-7, with D perhaps matching TRBD2 (6 bases). The CDR3 length is 15 residues. The germline V gene has CDR1 MNHEY and CDR2 SVGAGI. Trimming pared 2 bases from V and 4 bases from J, leaving 15 bases between. The CDR3 DNA is TGTGCCAGCAGTTACCTTATCGGGGGATATTACGAGCAGTACTTC. It codes for CASSYLIGGYYEQYF.

This clone has a single count. The chain carries TRBV6-1 and TRBJ2-7; TRBD2 aligns across 7 bases. J gave up 0 bases and V 4 bases, and 3 bases lay outside the gene matches. From germline, CDR1 is MNHNS and CDR2 SASEGT. The length of the CDR3 is 14 residues. CDR3 residues: CASSAGGNSYEQYF. The CDR3 coding sequence is TGTGCCAGCAGTGCGGGGGGTAACTCCTACGAGCAGTACTTC.

The chain carries TRBV7-9 and TRBJ2-7; 9 bases agree with TRBD2. The germline gives CDR1 SEHNR, CDR2 FQNEAQ (reference sequence). V lost 4 bases, J lost 6 bases, and 7 bases stayed unmatched. CDR3 length equals 14 residues. The CDR3 reads CASSWGLAVGEQYF. CDR3 sequence (DNA): TGTGCCAGCAGCTGGGGACTAGCAGTTGGCGAGCAGTACTTC.

The rearrangement uses TRBV18 and TRBJ1-1; a weak D match, TRBD1 (5 bases). Germline-derived CDR1 and CDR2 are KGHSH and LQKENI. The germline V and J ends were trimmed by 0 bases and 9 bases, with 23 bases remaining between them. The CDR3 is 17 residues long. The CDR3 DNA reads TGTGCCAGCTCACCACCTATTACAGGTAAATCTTCTAAACAAGCTTTCTTT. Protein product: CASSPPITGKSSKQAFF.

This clone was counted between two and nine times. The chain links TRBV6-5 to TRBJ1-2; possible D gene TRBD1, 5 bases. Germline V gene lookup returns CDR1 MNHEY and CDR2 SVGAGI. This CDR3 has 15 amino acids. Trimming left V 10 bases short and J 5 bases short, with 23 bases between. This chain's CDR3 is CATDSGTPGLYGYTF. The CDR3 region has the DNA TGTGCCACTGACTCGGGGACTCCGGGTCTGTATGGCTACACCTTC.